This TCR beta chain was retrieved from a study of cytomegalovirus exposure and HLA in healthy donors. PCR amplification relied on 60 Vbeta primers (plus 13 Jbeta primers). TCRdb's table, derived via immunoSEQ multiplex PCR, lists solely in-frame clones and lacks some. The table has 150,000 to 200,000 clones, more than 65% seen once. Only a few counts were recorded for this clone. The source is a man aged 40-49 years in good health and CMV-seropositive. The sequenced material came from PBMCs.

This chain's CDR3 is CASSPPGTALLLGYTF. The CDR3 DNA is TGTGCCAGCTCACCCCCCGGGACAGCTTTACTACTTGGCTACACCTTC. The chain is built from TRBV18 and TRBJ1-2; 7 bases align to TRBD1. CDR3 length: 16 amino acids. The germline V gene has CDR1 KGHSH and CDR2 LQKENI. With 3 bases clipped from V and 7 bases from J, the junction kept 14 bases outside the gene matches. Full variable domain (rest looked up from reference TRBV18 and TRBJ1-2): NAGVMQNPRHLVRRRGQEARLRCSPMKGHSHVYWYRQLPEEGLKFMVYLQKENIIDESGMPKERFSAEFPKEGPSILRIQQVVRGDSAAYFCASSPPGTALLLGYTFGSGTRLTVV.